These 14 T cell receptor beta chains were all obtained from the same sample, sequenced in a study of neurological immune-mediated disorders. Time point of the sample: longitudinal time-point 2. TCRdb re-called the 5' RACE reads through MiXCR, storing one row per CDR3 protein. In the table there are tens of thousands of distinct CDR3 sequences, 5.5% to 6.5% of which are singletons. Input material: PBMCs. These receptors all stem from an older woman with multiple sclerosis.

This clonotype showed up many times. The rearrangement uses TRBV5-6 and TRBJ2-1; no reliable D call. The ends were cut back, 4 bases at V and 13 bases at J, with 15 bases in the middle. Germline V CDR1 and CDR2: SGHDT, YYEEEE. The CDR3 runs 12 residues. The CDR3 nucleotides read TGTGCCAGCAGCCTCCCCTTGACCCCTCAGTTCTTC. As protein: CASSLPLTPQFF.

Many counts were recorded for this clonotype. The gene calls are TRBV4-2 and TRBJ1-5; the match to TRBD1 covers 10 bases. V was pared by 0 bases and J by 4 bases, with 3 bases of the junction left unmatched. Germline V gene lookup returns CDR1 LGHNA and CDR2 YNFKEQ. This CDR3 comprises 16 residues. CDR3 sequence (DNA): TGTGCCAGCAGCCAAGATCTGGACAGGGGGAATCAGCCCCAGCATTTT. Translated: CASSQDLDRGNQPQHF.

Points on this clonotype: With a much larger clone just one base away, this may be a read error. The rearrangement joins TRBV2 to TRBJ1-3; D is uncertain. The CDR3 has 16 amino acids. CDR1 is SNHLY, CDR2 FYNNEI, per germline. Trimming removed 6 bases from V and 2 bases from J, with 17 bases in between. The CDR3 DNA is TGTGCCAGCAGCCCACCCGAGGGATCAACTGGAAACACCATATATTTT. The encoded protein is CASSPPEGSTGNTIYF. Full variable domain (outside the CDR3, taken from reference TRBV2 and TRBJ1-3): EPEVTQTPSHQVTQMGQEVILRCVPISNHLYFYWYRQILGQKVEFLVSFYNNEISEKSEIFDDQFSVERPDGSNFTLKIRSTKLEDSAMYFCASSPPEGSTGNTIYFGEGSWLTVV.

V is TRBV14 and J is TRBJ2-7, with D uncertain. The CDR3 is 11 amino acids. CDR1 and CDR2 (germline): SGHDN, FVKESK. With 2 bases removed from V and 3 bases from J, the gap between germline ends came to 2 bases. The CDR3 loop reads CASSQLYEQYF. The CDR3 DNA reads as TGTGCCAGCAGCCAACTCTACGAGCAGTACTTC.

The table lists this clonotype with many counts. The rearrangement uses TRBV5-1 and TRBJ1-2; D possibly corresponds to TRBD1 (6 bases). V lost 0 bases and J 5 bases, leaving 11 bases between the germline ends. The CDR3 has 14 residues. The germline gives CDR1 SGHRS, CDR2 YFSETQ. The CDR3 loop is CASSLDTTGYGYTF. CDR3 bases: TGCGCCAGCAGCTTGGATACGACAGGATATGGCTACACCTTC. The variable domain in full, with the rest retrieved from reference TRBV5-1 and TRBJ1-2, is KAGVTQTPRYLIKTRGQQVTLSCSPISGHRSVSWYQQTPGQGLQFLFEYFSETQRNKGNFPGRFSGRQFSNSRSEMNVSTLELGDSALYLCASSLDTTGYGYTFGSGTRLTVV.

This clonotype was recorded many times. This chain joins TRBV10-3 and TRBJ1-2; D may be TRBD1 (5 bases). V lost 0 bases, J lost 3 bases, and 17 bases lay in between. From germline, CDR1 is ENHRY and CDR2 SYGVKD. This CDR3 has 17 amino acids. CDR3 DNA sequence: TGTGCCATCAGTGAGTCGATTGGGCGGTCAGGGTACTATGGCTACACCTTC. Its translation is CAISESIGRSGYYGYTF.

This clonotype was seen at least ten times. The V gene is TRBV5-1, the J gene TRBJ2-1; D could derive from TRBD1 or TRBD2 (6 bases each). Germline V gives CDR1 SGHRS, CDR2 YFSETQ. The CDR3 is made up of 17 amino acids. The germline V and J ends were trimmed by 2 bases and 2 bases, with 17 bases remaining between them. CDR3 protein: CASSFETGASTYNEQFF. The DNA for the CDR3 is TGCGCCAGCAGCTTTGAGACGGGGGCATCGACCTACAATGAGCAGTTCTTC.

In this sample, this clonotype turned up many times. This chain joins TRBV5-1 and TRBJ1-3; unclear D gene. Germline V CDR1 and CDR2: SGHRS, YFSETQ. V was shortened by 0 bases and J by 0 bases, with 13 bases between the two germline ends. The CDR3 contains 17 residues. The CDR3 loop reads CASSLAGPGSSGNTIYF. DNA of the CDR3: TGCGCCAGCAGCTTGGCCGGCCCTGGGAGCTCTGGAAACACCATATATTTT.

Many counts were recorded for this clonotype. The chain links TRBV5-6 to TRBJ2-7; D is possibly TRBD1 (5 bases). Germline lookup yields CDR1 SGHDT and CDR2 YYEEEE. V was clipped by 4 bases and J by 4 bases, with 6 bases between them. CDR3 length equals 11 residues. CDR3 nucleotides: TGTGCCAGCAGCCAGGGTTACGAGCAGTACTTC. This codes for CASSQGYEQYF.

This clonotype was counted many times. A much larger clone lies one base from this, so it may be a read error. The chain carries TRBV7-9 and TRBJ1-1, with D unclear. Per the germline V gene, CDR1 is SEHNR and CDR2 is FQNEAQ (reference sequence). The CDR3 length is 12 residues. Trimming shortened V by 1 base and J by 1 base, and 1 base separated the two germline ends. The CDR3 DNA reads TGTGCCAGCAGCTTAGAGAACACTGAAGCTTTCTTT. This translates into CASSLENTEAFF.

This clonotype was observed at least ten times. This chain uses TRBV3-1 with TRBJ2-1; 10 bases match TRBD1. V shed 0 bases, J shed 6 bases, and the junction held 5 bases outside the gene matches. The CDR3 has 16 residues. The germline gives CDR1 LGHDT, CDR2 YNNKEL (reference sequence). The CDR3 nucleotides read TGTGCCAGCAGCCAAGACGGGACAGGGGTTCGCAATGAGCAGTTCTTC. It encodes CASSQDGTGVRNEQFF.

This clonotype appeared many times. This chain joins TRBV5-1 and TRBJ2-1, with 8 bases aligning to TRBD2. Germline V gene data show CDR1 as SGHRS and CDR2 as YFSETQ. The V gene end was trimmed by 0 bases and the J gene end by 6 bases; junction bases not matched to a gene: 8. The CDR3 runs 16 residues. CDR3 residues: CASSLGSGGPLNEQFF. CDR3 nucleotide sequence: TGCGCCAGCAGCTTGGGGAGCGGGGGCCCTCTCAATGAGCAGTTCTTC.

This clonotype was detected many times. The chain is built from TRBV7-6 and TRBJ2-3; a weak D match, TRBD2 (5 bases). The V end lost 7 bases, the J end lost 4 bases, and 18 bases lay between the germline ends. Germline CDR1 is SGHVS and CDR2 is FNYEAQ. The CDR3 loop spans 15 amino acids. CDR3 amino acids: CASTKLVSVADTQYF. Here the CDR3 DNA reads TGTGCCAGCACCAAACTAGTAAGCGTCGCAGATACGCAGTATTTT.

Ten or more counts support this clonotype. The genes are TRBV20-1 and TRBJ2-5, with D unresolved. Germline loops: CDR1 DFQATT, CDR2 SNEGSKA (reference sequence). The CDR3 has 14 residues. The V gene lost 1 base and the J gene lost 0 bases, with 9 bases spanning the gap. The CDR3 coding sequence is TGCAGTGCTAGAGGCATAAGGTACCAAGAGACCCAGTACTTC. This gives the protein CSARGIRYQETQYF.